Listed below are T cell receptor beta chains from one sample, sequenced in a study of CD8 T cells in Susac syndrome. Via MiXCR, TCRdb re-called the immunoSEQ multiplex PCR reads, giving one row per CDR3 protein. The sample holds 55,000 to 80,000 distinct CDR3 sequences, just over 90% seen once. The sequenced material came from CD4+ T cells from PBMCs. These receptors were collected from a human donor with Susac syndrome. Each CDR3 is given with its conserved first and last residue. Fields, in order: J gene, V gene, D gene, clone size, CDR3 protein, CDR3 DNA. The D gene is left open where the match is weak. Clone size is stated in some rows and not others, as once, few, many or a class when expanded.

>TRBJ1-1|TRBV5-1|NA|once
CASSLGYQDTEAFF
TGCGCCAGCAGCTTGGGTTATCAGGACACTGAAGCTTTCTTT
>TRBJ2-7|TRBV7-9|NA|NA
CASSLVQANYEQYF
TGTGCCAGCAGCTTAGTACAGGCGAACTACGAGCAGTACTTC
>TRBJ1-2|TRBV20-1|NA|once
CSARDGQRYNYGYTF
TGCAGTGCTAGAGACGGACAGCGTTATAACTATGGCTACACCTTC
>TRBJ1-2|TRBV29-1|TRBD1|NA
CSVAGGGGYTF
TGCAGCGTTGCAGGGGGCGGGGGCTACACCTTC
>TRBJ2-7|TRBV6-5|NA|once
CASSYLGSYEQYF
TGTGCCAGCAGTTACTTAGGCTCCTACGAGCAGTACTTC
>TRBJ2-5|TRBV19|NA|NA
CASRAKAGQETQYF
TGTGCCAGTAGAGCAAAGGCAGGCCAAGAGACCCAGTACTTC
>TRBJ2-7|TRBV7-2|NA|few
CASSLRVGEQYF
TGTGCCAGCAGCTTACGGGTCGGGGAGCAGTACTTC
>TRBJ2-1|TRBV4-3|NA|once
CASSQEGGNGDEQFF
TGCGCCAGCAGCCAAGAAGGAGGGAATGGGGATGAGCAGTTCTTC
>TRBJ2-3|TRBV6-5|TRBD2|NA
CASSYNWGRATDTQYF
TGTGCCAGCAGTTACAATTGGGGGAGGGCCACAGATACGCAGTATTTT
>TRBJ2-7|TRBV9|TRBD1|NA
CASSVASGGYEQYF
TGTGCCAGCAGCGTAGCCTCAGGGGGTTACGAGCAGTACTTC